Presented here are 27 T cell receptor beta chains from one specimen sequenced in a study of blood T cell repertoires in COVID-19. The assay was immunoSEQ multiplex PCR, and TCRdb's table has in-frame clones only and misses some. Of 200,000 to 250,000 clones listed, nearly 90% were seen once; the top ten hold more than 12%. The specimen sequenced was PBMCs or T cells enriched from blood (not recorded which). The source of these receptors is a man aged 25-45 years who had been exposed to COVID-19.

This chain joins TRBV4-2 and TRBJ2-2; 8 bases match TRBD2. The CDR3 has 17 amino acids. Trimming took 4 bases from V and 3 from J; bases not matched to a gene: 10. Germline values: CDR1 LGHNA, CDR2 YNFKEQ. The CDR3 DNA follows: TGTGCCAGCAGCCTGGATCCCCCCGGGGGGGACACCGGGGAGCTGTTTTTT. It yields the protein CASSLDPPGGDTGELFF.

The DNA for the CDR3 is TGTGCCAGCAGCCCCGCAGGGACTATCCAAGAGACCCAGTACTTC. This sequence encodes CASSPAGTIQETQYF. The chain recombines TRBV5-4 with TRBJ2-5; 7 nucleotides align to TRBD2. The CDR3 spans 15 residues. The germline CDR1 and CDR2 sequences are SGHNT and YYREEE (reference sequence). With 4 bases clipped from V and 1 base from J, the junction kept 7 bases outside the gene matches. Using reference TRBV5-4 and TRBJ2-5 for the parts outside the CDR3, the full variable domain is ETGVTQSPTHLIKTRGQQVTLRCSSQSGHNTVSWYQQALGQGPQFIFQYYREEENGRGNFPPRFSGLQFPNYSSELNVNALELDDSALYLCASSPAGTIQETQYFGPGTRLLVL.

The CDR3 DNA reads as TGTGCCAGCAGCAAAGAAGGCCTCTTCGGGACTGAAGCTTTCTTT. It yields the protein CASSKEGLFGTEAFF. The rearrangement links TRBV21-1 to TRBJ1-1. TRBV21-1 is given as a pseudogene. The CDR3 spans 15 residues.

The V call is TRBV24-1, the J call TRBJ2-5; 7 bases fit TRBD1. The CDR3 has 15 residues. Trimming cost V 4 bases and J 4 bases; bases outside gene matches: 8. The germline V gene has CDR1 KGHDR and CDR2 SFDVKD. CDR3 nucleotides: TGTGCCACCAGTGAGCCTAAAAACAGGGGAGAGACCCAGTACTTC. Translating it yields CATSEPKNRGETQYF.

V usage is TRBV18 and J usage is TRBJ2-4; 9 nucleotides align to TRBD1. The V gene's germline CDR1 is KGHSH and CDR2 LQKENI. The V and J ends lost 3 bases and 6 bases, in that order; junction bases with no gene match: 15. The CDR3 is 18 amino acids. CDR3 nucleotide sequence: TGTGCCAGCTCACCGGGACAGGGATCCCCTGAATTTGGAAACATTCAGTACTTC. Its translation: CASSPGQGSPEFGNIQYF.

The genes are TRBV20-1 and TRBJ1-3; D unresolved. The CDR3 is made up of 18 amino acids. CDR1 is DFQATT and CDR2 is SNEGSKA in the germline V gene (reference sequence). V dropped 3 bases and J dropped 4 bases, with 25 bases sitting between them. The CDR3: CSASPAKSPTPQGNTIYF. The CDR3 DNA follows: TGCAGTGCTAGTCCCGCCAAATCCCCAACACCGCAGGGAAACACCATATATTTT.

The chain employs TRBV30 and TRBJ1-2; TRBD1 agrees at 10 bases. The trim removed 0 bases at V and 5 bases at J, leaving 6 bases unmatched. This CDR3 comprises 15 residues. Germline CDR1 and CDR2: GTSNPN and SVGIG (reference sequence). The CDR3 reads CAWSVDRGLGYGYTF. The CDR3 DNA follows: TGTGCCTGGAGTGTTGACAGGGGGCTTGGTTATGGCTACACCTTC.

The rearrangement links TRBV20-1 to TRBJ1-1; 11 bases are shared with TRBD1. The CDR3 is 16 amino acids. Germline CDR1 and CDR2: DFQATT and SNEGSKA (reference sequence). Unmatched junction bases numbered 8, after V lost 3 bases and J lost 2 bases. The CDR3 sequence is CSASDRDRGGNTEAFF. In DNA, the CDR3 is TGCAGTGCTAGTGACCGGGACAGGGGGGGTAACACTGAAGCTTTCTTT.

V and J are TRBV6-5 and TRBJ2-7; D is unclear. With 6 bases removed from V and 0 bases from J, the gap between germline ends came to 15 bases. Germline V gene sequence: CDR1 MNHEY, CDR2 SVGAGI. The CDR3 extends over 15 amino acids. The CDR3 protein is CASRLITYRSYEQYF. The CDR3 DNA sequence: TGTGCCAGCAGGCTCATTACATACCGCTCCTACGAGCAGTACTTC.

The chain is built from TRBV10-1 and TRBJ2-1; 7 bases are shared with TRBD1. This CDR3 has 16 amino acids. CDR1 and CDR2 (germline): WNHNN, SYGVQD (reference sequence). J was trimmed by 6 bases and V by 1 base; bases with no gene match: 9. The CDR3 region is CASSEFGRGFINEQFF. In nucleotides, the CDR3 is TGCGCCAGCAGTGAGTTTGGCAGGGGGTTTATCAATGAGCAGTTCTTC.

This chain links TRBV5-5 with TRBJ2-7; TRBD1 matches 7 bases. The CDR3 covers 13 residues. Germline V lookup: CDR1 SGHKS, CDR2 YYEKEE (reference sequence). V gave up 4 bases and J gave up 3 bases; unmatched junction bases: 4. DNA of the CDR3: TGTGCCAGCAGCAATCGGGACAGCTACGAGCAGTACTTC. Its protein is CASSNRDSYEQYF.

V usage is TRBV7-9 and J usage is TRBJ2-3; TRBD2 matches 8 bases. The V gene end was trimmed by 1 base and the J gene end by 4 bases; junction bases not matched to a gene: 7. Germline CDR1 and CDR2: SEHNR and FQNEAQ (reference sequence). This CDR3 contains 16 residues. The DNA of the CDR3 is TGTGCCAGCAGCTTAGTTCCAGCGGGGGTATCAGATACGCAGTATTTT. It codes for CASSLVPAGVSDTQYF.

The V and J genes are TRBV7-3 and TRBJ2-1; 11 positions agree with TRBD1. The V gene end was trimmed by 5 bases and the J gene end by 8 bases; junction bases not matched to a gene: 5. The germline gives CDR1 SGHTA, CDR2 FQGTGA. The CDR3 loop spans 14 amino acids. The CDR3 here is CASSDRDRGYEQFF. For the CDR3, the DNA is TGTGCCAGCAGCGACCGGGACAGGGGGTATGAGCAGTTCTTC. Complete variable domain (other parts from reference TRBV7-3 and TRBJ2-1): GAGVSQTPSNKVTEKGKYVELRCDPISGHTALYWYRQSLGQGPEFLIYFQGTGAADDSGLPNDRFFAVRPEGSVSTLKIQRTERGDSAVYLCASSDRDRGYEQFFGPGTRLTVL.

The V call is TRBV19, the J call TRBJ2-5; D is perhaps TRBD2 (6 bases). Trimming left V 0 bases short and J 5 bases short, with 7 bases between. CDR1 LNHDA and CDR2 SQIVND come from the germline V gene (reference sequence). The CDR3 has 13 amino acids. DNA of the CDR3: TGTGCCAGTAGTATAGATCGGGGGGAGACCCAGTACTTC. Residues: CASSIDRGETQYF.

V usage is TRBV5-1 and J usage is TRBJ1-1; D is perhaps TRBD1 (5 bases). The CDR3 is made up of 15 amino acids. Germline CDR1 is SGHRS and CDR2 is YFSETQ. V was shortened by 0 bases and J by 5 bases, with 14 bases between the two germline ends. The CDR3: CASSLAQGGATEAFF. CDR3 bases: TGCGCCAGCAGCTTGGCGCAGGGAGGGGCGACTGAAGCTTTCTTT.

The chain employs TRBV5-6 and TRBJ1-3; D is possibly TRBD1 (5 bases). The V and J ends lost 2 bases and 4 bases respectively, with 16 bases between them. Per the germline V gene, CDR1 is SGHDT and CDR2 is YYEEEE. This CDR3 region has 16 residues. DNA of the CDR3: TGTGCCAGCAGCTTAGCCCGGGGGAGATACGGAAACACCATATATTTT. Protein sequence: CASSLARGRYGNTIYF. Full variable domain (remainder filled in from reference TRBV5-6 and TRBJ1-3): DAGVTQSPTHLIKTRGQQVTLRCSPKSGHDTVSWYQQALGQGPQFIFQYYEEEERQRGNFPDRFSGHQFPNYSSELNVNALLLGDSALYLCASSLARGRYGNTIYFGEGSWLTVV.

The chain uses TRBV7-9 and TRBJ1-3; the D is unclear. This CDR3 contains 16 residues. Trimming left V 5 bases short and J 5 bases short, with 19 bases between. Germline loops: CDR1 SEHNR, CDR2 FQNEAQ (reference sequence). The CDR3 coding sequence is TGTGCCAGCAGCGAAGACGGAGGAGGGATCAGAAACACCATATATTTT. Encoded protein: CASSEDGGGIRNTIYF.

This clone was detected only once. The CDR3 region is CASSEVQAYSGNTIYF. CDR3 in DNA: TGTGCCAGCAGTGAGGTCCAGGCATATTCTGGAAACACCATATATTTT. The chain employs TRBV2 and TRBJ1-3; D gene unclear. Germline CDR1 and CDR2: SNHLY and FYNNEI. V was cut by 3 bases and J by 1 base, with 13 bases left in between. The CDR3 is made up of 16 amino acids.

This chain links TRBV11-2 with TRBJ2-3; no firm D call. CDR1 is SGHAT and CDR2 is FQNNGV in the germline V gene. The CDR3 is 15 residues long. The V end lost 0 bases, the J end lost 3 bases, and 10 bases lay between the germline ends. CDR3 nucleotides: TGTGCCAGCAGCTTAGATAATGGCCCAACAGATACGCAGTATTTT. Encoded protein: CASSLDNGPTDTQYF.

The chain joins TRBV7-8 to TRBJ1-4; TRBD1 matches 7 bases. Unmatched junction bases numbered 9, after V lost 5 bases and J lost 0 bases. Germline lookup yields CDR1 SGHVS and CDR2 FQNEAQ. The length of the CDR3 is 17 residues. The CDR3 loop is CASSAWDRSATNEKLFF. The CDR3 nucleotides are TGTGCCAGCAGCGCCTGGGACAGATCCGCAACTAATGAAAAACTGTTTTTT.

This clone was observed a handful of times. The chain uses TRBV30 and TRBJ2-5; TRBD2 matches 13 bases. Trimming removed 5 bases from V and 2 bases from J; junction bases left unmatched: 2. The CDR3 extends over 14 amino acids. The germline CDR1 and CDR2 sequences are GTSNPN and SVGIG (reference sequence). CDR3 in DNA: TGTGCCTGGGGGACTAGCGGGGAACAAGAGACCCAGTACTTC. This codes for CAWGTSGEQETQYF.

This rearrangement joins TRBV7-3 to TRBJ1-2; TRBD1 aligns across 7 bases. Losses at the gene ends were 0 bases for V and 2 bases for J; bases not matched to a gene: 3. The length of the CDR3 is 15 residues. Germline V gene lookup returns CDR1 SGHTA and CDR2 FQGTGA. The chain's CDR3 is CASSLTGGSNYGYTF. CDR3 bases: TGTGCCAGCAGCTTAACAGGGGGCTCAAACTATGGCTACACCTTC.

The chain uses TRBV7-6 and TRBJ2-7; possible D gene TRBD1, 6 bases. Trimming pared 1 base from V and 0 bases from J, leaving 7 bases between. The germline V gene has CDR1 SGHVS and CDR2 FNYEAQ. This CDR3 is built from 14 residues. The CDR3: CASSLGQDSYEQYF. DNA for the CDR3: TGTGCCAGCAGCTTAGGACAGGACTCCTACGAGCAGTACTTC.

V and J are TRBV6-1 and TRBJ1-1; D possibly corresponds to TRBD1 (6 bases). There are 13 residues in the CDR3. Germline lookup yields CDR1 MNHNS and CDR2 SASEGT. V lost 2 bases and J 6 bases, leaving 10 bases between the germline ends. CDR3 in DNA: TGTGCCAGCAGTGAATCGCCAGGGGCTGAAGCTTTCTTT. Encoded protein: CASSESPGAEAFF.

V usage is TRBV5-4 and J usage is TRBJ2-7; weak D call: TRBD2 (5 bases). The CDR3 is 14 amino acids. Deletions cut 4 bases from V and 5 bases from J, with 16 bases between. Germline V CDR1 and CDR2: SGHNT, YYREEE (reference sequence). This CDR3 reads CASSPEMRAHEQYF. The CDR3 DNA is TGTGCCAGCAGCCCAGAGATGAGGGCCCACGAGCAGTACTTC.

This clone was recorded a few times. The gene calls are TRBV12-3 or TRBV12-4 and TRBJ1-1, with D maybe TRBD1 (6 bases). This CDR3 region has 13 residues. Trimming removed 6 bases from V and 0 bases from J, with 8 bases in between. The CDR3 DNA reads as TGTGCCAGCAGGGGGACAATGAACACTGAAGCTTTCTTT. Translating it yields CASRGTMNTEAFF.

This clone was seen more than once but under ten times. J is TRBJ2-1 and V is TRBV6-5; 8 bases are shared with TRBD1. Per the germline V gene, CDR1 is MNHEY and CDR2 is SVGAGI. CDR3 length: 15 residues. V lost 5 bases and J lost 6; bases outside the gene matches: 9. CDR3 region: CASSPWGQGANEQFF. The CDR3, as DNA: TGTGCCAGCAGTCCCTGGGGGCAGGGGGCCAATGAGCAGTTCTTC.